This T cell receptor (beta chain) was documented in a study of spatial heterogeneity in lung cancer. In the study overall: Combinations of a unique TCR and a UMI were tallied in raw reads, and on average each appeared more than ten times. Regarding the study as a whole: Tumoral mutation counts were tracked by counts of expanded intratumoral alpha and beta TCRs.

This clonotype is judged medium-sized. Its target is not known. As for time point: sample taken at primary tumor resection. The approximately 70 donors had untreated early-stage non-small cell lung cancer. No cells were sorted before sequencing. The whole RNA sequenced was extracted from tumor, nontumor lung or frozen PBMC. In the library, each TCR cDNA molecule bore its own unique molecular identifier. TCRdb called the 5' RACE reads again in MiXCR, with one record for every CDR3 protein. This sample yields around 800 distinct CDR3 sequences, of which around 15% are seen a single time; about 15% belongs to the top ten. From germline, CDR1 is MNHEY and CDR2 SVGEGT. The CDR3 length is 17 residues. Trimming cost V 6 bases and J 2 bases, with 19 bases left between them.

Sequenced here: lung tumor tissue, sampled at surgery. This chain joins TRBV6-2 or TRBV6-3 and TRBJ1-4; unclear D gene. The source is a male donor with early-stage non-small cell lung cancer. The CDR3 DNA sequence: TGTGCCAGCAGGGACCCACCGAATACGATGACTAATGAAAAACTGTTTTTT. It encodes CASRDPPNTMTNEKLFF.